This TCR beta chain was profiled in a study of blood T cell repertoires in COVID-19. V lost 0 bases to trimming and J lost 5 bases, with 9 bases between them. Germline CDR1 reads SGDLS; CDR2 reads YYNGEE. CDR3 length: 13 amino acids. The authors' processing: Estimated nucleated cell counts came from reference gene primer amplification. The method was immunoSEQ multiplex PCR; TCRdb's version includes in-frame clones alone and lacks a portion of them. That table furnishes V, J and clone size, whereas the DNA furnished D and trimming. The sample consists of more than 150,000 clones, 80% to 90% of them appearing once.

Input material: peripheral blood. The clonotype was recovered from a man in his 70s with active or convalescent COVID-19. This chain uses TRBV9 with TRBJ2-7, with unresolved D. DNA for the CDR3: TGTGCCAGCAGCGTAGGTTCAGTCGACGAGCAGTACTTC. This codes for CASSVGSVDEQYF.